The 14 T cell receptor beta chains given below trace back to one sample, sequenced in a study of blood T cell repertoires in COVID-19. Clones were read by immunoSEQ multiplex PCR, and TCRdb kept only the in-frame ones, dropping some. This table has roughly 55,000 clones, around 87% appearing once. Sequenced sample: peripheral blood. Receptor source: a man in his sixties with active or convalescent COVID-19.

The chain combines TRBV5-6 with TRBJ1-1, with 8 bases matching TRBD1. The germline gives CDR1 SGHDT, CDR2 YYEEEE. CDR3 size: 16 residues. Trimming at V came to 4 bases and at J to 2 bases, leaving 10 bases not matched to a gene. In nucleotides, the CDR3 is TGTGCCAGCAGCACAGACAGGGGACTGGTCAACACTGAAGCTTTCTTT. It specifies CASSTDRGLVNTEAFF.

This clone came up once. The CDR3 coding sequence is TGTGCCAGCAGCCCGCGGAGCGGGGGCGGGAATGAGCAGTTCTTC. Amino acid sequence: CASSPRSGGGNEQFF. This chain joins TRBV11-2 and TRBJ2-1; 8 positions match TRBD2. CDR1 and CDR2 from the germline V gene are SGHAT and FQNNGV. The CDR3 runs to 15 residues. V lost 5 bases to trimming and J lost 7 bases; unmatched junction nucleotides: 10.

V gene TRBV3-1 (or the pseudogene TRBV3-2) combines with J gene TRBJ1-5; no definite D call. Germline V gives CDR1 LGHDT, CDR2 YNNKEL (reference sequence). V was cut by 3 bases and J by 5 bases, with 8 bases left in between. The CDR3 length is 13 residues. For the CDR3, the DNA is TGTGCCAGCAGCCATTTCGCGGATCAGCCCCAGCATTTT. Its protein is CASSHFADQPQHF.

V and J are TRBV3-1 (or the pseudogene TRBV3-2) and TRBJ2-3, with D unclear. Germline lookup yields CDR1 LGHDT and CDR2 YNNKEL (reference sequence). CDR3 length: 17 amino acids. Trimming removed 0 bases at V and 1 base at J, with 14 bases between. In DNA form, the CDR3 reads TGTGCCAGCAGCCAAGAGGTCAGCGCTCGAGGCACAGATACGCAGTATTTT. Amino acids: CASSQEVSARGTDTQYF.

V usage is TRBV11-2 and J usage is TRBJ2-3, with 8 nucleotides matching TRBD2. Germline CDR1 and CDR2: SGHAT and FQNNGV. CDR3 length: 16 amino acids. Trimming took 5 bases from V and 4 from J; bases not matched to a gene: 11. DNA of the CDR3: TGTGCCAGCAGCGGGGGGCAGCGGGAGTGGTCAGATACGCAGTATTTT. Protein product: CASSGGQREWSDTQYF.

The V and J genes are TRBV12-5 and TRBJ1-1, with a tentative D call TRBD1 (5 bases). The CDR3 covers 14 residues. Trimming removed 1 base from V and 7 bases from J, with 13 bases in between. Germline loops: CDR1 LGHNT, CDR2 FRNRAP. CDR3 in amino acids: CASGLGGRAVEAFF. Written as DNA, the CDR3 is TGTGCTAGTGGTTTGGGGGGCAGGGCGGTTGAAGCTTTCTTT.

This chain joins TRBV18 and TRBJ1-1, with D uncertain. V was shortened by 1 base and J by 4 bases, with 13 bases between the two germline ends. CDR3 length: 15 amino acids. In germline, CDR1 is KGHSH, CDR2 LQKENI. The CDR3: CASSPLTAGGTEAFF. As DNA, the CDR3 is TGTGCCAGCTCACCACTAACGGCGGGAGGCACTGAAGCTTTCTTT.

The V and J genes are TRBV7-3 and TRBJ1-1, with D perhaps matching TRBD1 (5 bases). Trimming cost V 3 bases and J 6 bases, with 17 bases left between them. CDR1 and CDR2 from the germline V gene are SGHTA and FQGTGA. CDR3 length: 15 amino acids. CDR3 nucleotides: TGTGCCAGCAGCTTCCCCACGGGGGGGGTAGCTGAAGCTTTCTTT. It specifies CASSFPTGGVAEAFF.

CDR3 nucleotides: TGTGCCAGCAGTGTGGGGCGGGAGGGCCTCCATGAGCAGTTCTTC. Encoded protein: CASSVGREGLHEQFF. The chain couples TRBV2 to TRBJ2-1; 9 nucleotides agree with TRBD2. The V segment lost 4 bases and the J segment 8 bases; nucleotides outside the gene matches: 9. CDR3 length: 15 residues. Germline-derived CDR1 and CDR2 are SNHLY and FYNNEI.

V usage is TRBV2 and J usage is TRBJ1-6; no reliable D call. V lost 2 bases and J 0 bases, leaving 11 bases between the germline ends. The CDR3 is made up of 17 amino acids. Per the germline V gene, CDR1 is SNHLY and CDR2 is FYNNEI. In nucleotides, the CDR3 is TGTGCCAGCAGTGAAAAGCTACCGAGCTCCTATAATTCACCCCTCCACTTT. This gives the protein CASSEKLPSSYNSPLHF. The whole variable domain, remainder taken from reference TRBV2 and TRBJ1-6, is EPEVTQTPSHQVTQMGQEVILRCVPISNHLYFYWYRQILGQKVEFLVSFYNNEISEKSEIFDDQFSVERPDGSNFTLKIRSTKLEDSAMYFCASSEKLPSSYNSPLHFGNGTRLTVT.

This chain joins TRBV2 and TRBJ2-3, with TRBD1 matching over 8 bases. This CDR3 is built from 15 residues. The germline CDR1 and CDR2 sequences are SNHLY and FYNNEI. The V gene end was trimmed by 4 bases and the J gene end by 0 bases; junction bases not matched to a gene: 3. This chain's CDR3 is CASSGRTGSTDTQYF. In DNA form, the CDR3 reads TGTGCCAGCAGTGGACGGACAGGGAGCACAGATACGCAGTATTTT.

The V gene is TRBV6-5, the J gene TRBJ1-1, with D possibly being TRBD1 (5 bases). V lost 7 bases to trimming and J lost 4 bases, with 7 bases between them. Germline assignment: CDR1 MNHEY and CDR2 SVGAGI. The CDR3 extends over 11 amino acids. CDR3 in DNA: TGTGCCAGCATTAGGGGCACTGAAGCTTTCTTT. Translation gives CASIRGTEAFF.

The chain has TRBV24-1 and TRBJ2-3; TRBD1 matches at 12 bases. The V segment lost 7 bases and the J segment 5 bases; nucleotides outside the gene matches: 6. Germline V gene lookup returns CDR1 KGHDR and CDR2 SFDVKD. This CDR3 region has 15 residues. Written as DNA, the CDR3 is TGTGCCACCAGCCAGGGACAGGGGGCCGGAGATACGCAGTATTTT. Its translation is CATSQGQGAGDTQYF.

The chain has TRBV11-2 and TRBJ2-7; D may be TRBD1 (7 bases). V lost 4 bases and J 0 bases, leaving 16 bases between the germline ends. In germline, CDR1 is SGHAT, CDR2 FQNNGV. CDR3 length: 16 amino acids. CDR3 protein: CASSSRGEASSYEQYF. CDR3 nucleotides: TGTGCCAGCAGCTCCAGGGGGGAAGCGAGCTCCTACGAGCAGTACTTC.